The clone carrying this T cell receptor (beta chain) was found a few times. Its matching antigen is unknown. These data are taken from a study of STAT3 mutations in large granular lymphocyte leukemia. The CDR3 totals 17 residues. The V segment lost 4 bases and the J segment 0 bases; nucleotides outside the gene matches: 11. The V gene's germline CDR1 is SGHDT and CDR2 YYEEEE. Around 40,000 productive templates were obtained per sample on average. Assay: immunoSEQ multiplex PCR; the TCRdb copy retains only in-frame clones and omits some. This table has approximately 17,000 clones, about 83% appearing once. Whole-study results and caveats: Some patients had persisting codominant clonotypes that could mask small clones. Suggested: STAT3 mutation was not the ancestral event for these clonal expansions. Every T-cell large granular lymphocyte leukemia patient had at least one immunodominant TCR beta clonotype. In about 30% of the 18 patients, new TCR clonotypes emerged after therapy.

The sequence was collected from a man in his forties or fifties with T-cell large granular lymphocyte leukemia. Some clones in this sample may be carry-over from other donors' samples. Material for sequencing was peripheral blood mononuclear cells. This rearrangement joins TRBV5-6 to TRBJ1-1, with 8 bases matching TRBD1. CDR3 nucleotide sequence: TGTGCCAGCAGCGAACAAGGGGCAGGGGGCTTGAACACTGAAGCTTTCTTT. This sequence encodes CASSEQGAGGLNTEAFF.